This T cell receptor (beta chain) was observed in a study of CD8 T cells in Susac syndrome. Peripheral blood CD8+ and CD4+ T cells were profiled by TCR beta sequencing. As controls, healthy donors matched for age and sex were used. Negative isolation yielded the CD8+ and CD4+ T cells, while FACS enriched the TEMRA cells. This clonotype has just one count. Germline-derived CDR1 and CDR2 are DFQATT and SNEGSKA (reference sequence). The CDR3 extends over 14 amino acids. V lost 6 bases, J lost 4 bases, and 18 bases lay in between. Reverse transcription of about 0.5 to 1 ug RNA used random hexamers. Amplification of the TCR beta CDR3 was carried out by immunoSEQ multiplex PCR, which spanned a total of 54 Vbeta and 13 Jbeta segments. TCRdb fed the immunoSEQ multiplex PCR reads into MiXCR, producing one record per CDR3 protein. The sample carries about 190,000 distinct CDR3 sequences, approximately 93% recorded once.

This TCR came from a human donor in good health. The J gene is TRBJ1-2, the V gene TRBV20-1, with D maybe TRBD1 (5 bases). Sequencing used CD4+ T cells from PBMCs. DNA of the CDR3: TGCAGTGCCGTTGGGGCAGGCTGGATCTATGGCTACACCTTC. Protein: CSAVGAGWIYGYTF.